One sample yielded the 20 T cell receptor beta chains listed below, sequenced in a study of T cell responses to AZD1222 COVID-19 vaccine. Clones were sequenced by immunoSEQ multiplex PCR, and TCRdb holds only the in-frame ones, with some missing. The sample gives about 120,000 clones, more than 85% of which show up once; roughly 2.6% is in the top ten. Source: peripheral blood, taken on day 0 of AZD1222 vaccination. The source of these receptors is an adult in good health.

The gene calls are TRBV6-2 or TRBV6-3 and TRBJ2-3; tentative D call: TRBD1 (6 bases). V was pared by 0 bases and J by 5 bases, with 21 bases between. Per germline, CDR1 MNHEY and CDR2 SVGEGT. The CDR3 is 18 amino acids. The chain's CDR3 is CASSYSRGSGSLGDTQYF. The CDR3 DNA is TGTGCCAGCAGTTACTCGAGGGGGTCGGGCTCCTTGGGAGATACGCAGTATTTT.

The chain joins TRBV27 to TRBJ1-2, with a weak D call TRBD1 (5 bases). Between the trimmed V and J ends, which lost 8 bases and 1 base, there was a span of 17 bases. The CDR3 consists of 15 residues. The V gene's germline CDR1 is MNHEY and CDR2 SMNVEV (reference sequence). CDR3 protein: CASQRSGRINYGYTF. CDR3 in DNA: TGTGCCAGCCAACGCTCGGGACGGATTAACTATGGCTACACCTTC.

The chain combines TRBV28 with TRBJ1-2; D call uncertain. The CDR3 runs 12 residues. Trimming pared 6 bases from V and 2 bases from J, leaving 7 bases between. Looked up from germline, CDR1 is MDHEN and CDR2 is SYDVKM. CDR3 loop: CASRGPNYGYTF. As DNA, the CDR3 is TGTGCCAGCAGGGGTCCCAACTATGGCTACACCTTC.

This chain's CDR3 is CASSLLDRGSGNTIYF. The CDR3 bases are TGTGCCAGCAGTTTACTTGACCGGGGCTCTGGAAACACCATATATTTT. The V call is TRBV28, the J call TRBJ1-3; no clear D gene. The V end lost 2 bases, the J end lost 0 bases, and 11 bases lay between the germline ends. The CDR3 covers 16 residues. Germline V CDR1 and CDR2: MDHEN, SYDVKM.

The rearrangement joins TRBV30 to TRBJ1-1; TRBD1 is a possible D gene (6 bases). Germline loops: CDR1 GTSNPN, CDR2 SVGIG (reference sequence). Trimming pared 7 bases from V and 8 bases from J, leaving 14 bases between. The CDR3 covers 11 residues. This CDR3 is CAFTGTKEAFF. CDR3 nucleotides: TGTGCCTTTACCGGGACAAAAGAAGCTTTCTTT.

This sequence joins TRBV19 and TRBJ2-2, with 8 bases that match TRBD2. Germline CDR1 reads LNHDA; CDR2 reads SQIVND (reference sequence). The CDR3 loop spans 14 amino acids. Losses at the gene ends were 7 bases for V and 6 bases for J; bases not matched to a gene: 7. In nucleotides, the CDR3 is TGTGCCAGTAACTCGGGGGGGGCGGCCGGGGAGCTGTTTTTT. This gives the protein CASNSGGAAGELFF.

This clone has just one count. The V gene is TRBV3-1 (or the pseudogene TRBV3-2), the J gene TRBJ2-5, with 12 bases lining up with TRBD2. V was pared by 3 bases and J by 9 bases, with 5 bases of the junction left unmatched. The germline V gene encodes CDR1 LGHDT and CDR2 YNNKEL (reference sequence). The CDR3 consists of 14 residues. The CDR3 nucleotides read TGTGCCAGCAGCCAGGAGGCTAGCGGGAGGGCCCAGTACTTC. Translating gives CASSQEASGRAQYF.

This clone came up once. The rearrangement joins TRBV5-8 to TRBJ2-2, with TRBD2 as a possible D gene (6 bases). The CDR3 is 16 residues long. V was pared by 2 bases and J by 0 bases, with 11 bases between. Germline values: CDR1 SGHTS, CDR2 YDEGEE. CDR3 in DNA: TGTGCCAGCAGCTTCCCCCGCGGGACGAACACCGGGGAGCTGTTTTTT. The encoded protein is CASSFPRGTNTGELFF.

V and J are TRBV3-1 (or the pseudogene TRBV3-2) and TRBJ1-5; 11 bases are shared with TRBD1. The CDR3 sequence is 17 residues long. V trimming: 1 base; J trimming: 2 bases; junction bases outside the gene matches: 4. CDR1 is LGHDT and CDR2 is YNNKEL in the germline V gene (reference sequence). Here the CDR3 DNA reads TGTGCCAGCAGCCAAGGGACAGGGGGCTTGGGCAATCAGCCCCAGCATTTT. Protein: CASSQGTGGLGNQPQHF.

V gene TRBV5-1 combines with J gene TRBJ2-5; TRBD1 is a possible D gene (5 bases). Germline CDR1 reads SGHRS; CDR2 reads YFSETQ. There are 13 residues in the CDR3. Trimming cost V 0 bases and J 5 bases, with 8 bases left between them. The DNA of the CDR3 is TGCGCCAGCAGCTTGGGGCCAGGGGAGACCCAGTACTTC. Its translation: CASSLGPGETQYF.

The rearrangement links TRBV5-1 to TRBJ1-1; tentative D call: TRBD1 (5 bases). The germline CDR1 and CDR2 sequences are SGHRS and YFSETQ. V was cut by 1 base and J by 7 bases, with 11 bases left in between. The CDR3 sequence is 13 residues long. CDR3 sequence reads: CASSLQTGGEAFF. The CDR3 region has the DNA TGCGCCAGCAGCTTGCAAACAGGAGGTGAAGCTTTCTTT. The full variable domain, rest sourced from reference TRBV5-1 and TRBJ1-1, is KAGVTQTPRYLIKTRGQQVTLSCSPISGHRSVSWYQQTPGQGLQFLFEYFSETQRNKGNFPGRFSGRQFSNSRSEMNVSTLELGDSALYLCASSLQTGGEAFFGQGTRLTVV.

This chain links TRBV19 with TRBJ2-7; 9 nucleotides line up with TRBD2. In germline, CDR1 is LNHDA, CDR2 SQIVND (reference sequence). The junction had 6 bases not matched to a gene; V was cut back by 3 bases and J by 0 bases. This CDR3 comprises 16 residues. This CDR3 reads CASSMSSGRSSYEQYF. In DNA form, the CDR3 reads TGTGCCAGTAGTATGTCGAGCGGGAGGTCCTCCTACGAGCAGTACTTC.

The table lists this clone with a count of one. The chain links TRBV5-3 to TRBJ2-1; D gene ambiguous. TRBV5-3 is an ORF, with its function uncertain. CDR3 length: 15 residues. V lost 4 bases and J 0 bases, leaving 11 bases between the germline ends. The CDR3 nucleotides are TGTGCCAGAAGCCAGACTCATAGCTCCTACAATGAGCAGTTCTTC. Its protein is CARSQTHSSYNEQFF.

CDR3 DNA sequence: TGTGCCAGCAGTTTAGAGGACAGGCGCGGGGATGAGCAGTTCTTC. It yields the protein CASSLEDRRGDEQFF. V usage is TRBV28 and J usage is TRBJ2-1, with a possible D match to TRBD1 (7 bases). This CDR3 contains 15 residues. V dropped 2 bases and J dropped 8 bases, with 16 bases sitting between them. The germline gives CDR1 MDHEN, CDR2 SYDVKM. The full variable domain, with the rest looked up from reference TRBV28 and TRBJ2-1, is DVKVTQSSRYLVKRTGEKVFLECVQDMDHENMFWYRQDPGLGLRLIYFSYDVKMKEKGDIPEGYSVSREKKERFSLILESASTNQTSMYLCASSLEDRRGDEQFFGPGTRLTVL.

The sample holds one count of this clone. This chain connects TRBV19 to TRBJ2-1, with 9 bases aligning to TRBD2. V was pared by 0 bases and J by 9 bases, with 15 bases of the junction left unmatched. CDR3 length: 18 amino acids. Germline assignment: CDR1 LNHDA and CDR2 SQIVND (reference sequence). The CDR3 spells CASSIDRKDRSGSPEQFF. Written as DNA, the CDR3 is TGTGCCAGTAGTATAGATCGGAAGGACCGTAGCGGGAGCCCTGAGCAGTTCTTC.

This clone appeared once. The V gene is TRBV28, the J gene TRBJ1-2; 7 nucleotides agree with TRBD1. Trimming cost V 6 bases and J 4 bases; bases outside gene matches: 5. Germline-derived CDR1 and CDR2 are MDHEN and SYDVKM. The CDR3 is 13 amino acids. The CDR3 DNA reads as TGTGCCAGCAGCCCACAGGGGCTCTATGGCTACACCTTC. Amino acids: CASSPQGLYGYTF.

In DNA form, the CDR3 reads TGTGCCAGCACGCAAACAGGTTTCAGATCGTACTCTGGAAACACCATATATTTT. Protein product: CASTQTGFRSYSGNTIYF. The chain combines TRBV7-2 with TRBJ1-3; weak D call: TRBD1 (5 bases). The V end was cut by 7 bases, the J end by 0 bases, with 22 bases between. The CDR3 is 18 residues long. From germline, CDR1 is SGHTA and CDR2 FQGNSA.

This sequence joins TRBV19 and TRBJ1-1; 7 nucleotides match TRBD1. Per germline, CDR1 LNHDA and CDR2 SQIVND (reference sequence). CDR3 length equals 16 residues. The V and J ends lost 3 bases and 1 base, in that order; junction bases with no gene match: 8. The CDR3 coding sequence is TGTGCCAGTAGTATGGGGAGGGGGCGAGAGAACACTGAAGCTTTCTTT. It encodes CASSMGRGRENTEAFF.

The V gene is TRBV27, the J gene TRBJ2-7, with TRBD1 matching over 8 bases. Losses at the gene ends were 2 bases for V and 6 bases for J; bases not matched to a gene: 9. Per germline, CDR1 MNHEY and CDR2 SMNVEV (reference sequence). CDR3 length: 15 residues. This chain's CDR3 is CASSLQGAWGSEQYF. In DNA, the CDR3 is TGTGCCAGCAGTTTACAGGGGGCCTGGGGAAGCGAGCAGTACTTC.

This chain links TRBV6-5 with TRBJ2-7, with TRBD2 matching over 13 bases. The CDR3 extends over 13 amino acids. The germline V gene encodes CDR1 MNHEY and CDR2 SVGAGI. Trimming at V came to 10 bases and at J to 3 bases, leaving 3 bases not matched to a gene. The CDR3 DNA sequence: TGTGCCACCAGGACTAGCGGGAGCTACGAGCAGTACTTC. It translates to CATRTSGSYEQYF.